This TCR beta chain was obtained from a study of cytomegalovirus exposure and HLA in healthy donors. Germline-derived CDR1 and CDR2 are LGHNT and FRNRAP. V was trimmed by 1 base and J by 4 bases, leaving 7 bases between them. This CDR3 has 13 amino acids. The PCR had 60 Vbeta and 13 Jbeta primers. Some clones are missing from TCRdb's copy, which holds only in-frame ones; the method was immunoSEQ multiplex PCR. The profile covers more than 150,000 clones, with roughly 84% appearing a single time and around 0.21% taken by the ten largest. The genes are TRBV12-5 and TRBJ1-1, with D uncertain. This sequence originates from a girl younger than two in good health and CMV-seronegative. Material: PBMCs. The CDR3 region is CASGLEVGTEAFF. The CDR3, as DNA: TGTGCTAGTGGTTTGGAAGTCGGCACTGAAGCTTTCTTT.